Following are 20 T cell receptor beta chains from one sample sequenced in a study of cytomegalovirus exposure and HLA in healthy donors. A multiplex PCR was run with 60 Vbeta primers and 13 Jbeta primers. The table came from immunoSEQ multiplex PCR; TCRdb's copy has only in-frame clones and leaves some out. The sample has some 160,000 clones, 60% to 80% seen once. The source material was PBMCs. The receptor set was obtained from a woman aged 25 to 39 in good health and CMV-seronegative.

This clone showed up just once. The gene calls are TRBV11-3 and TRBJ1-1; no clear D. V shed 5 bases and J shed 2 bases, with 9 bases lying between them. The CDR3 has 13 residues. Germline assignment: CDR1 SGHNT and CDR2 YENEEA. CDR3 in DNA: TGTGCCAGCAGCCCCGACTCAAACACTGAAGCTTTCTTT. It encodes CASSPDSNTEAFF. Variable domain in full (rest from reference TRBV11-3 and TRBJ1-1): EAGVVQSPRYKIIEKKQPVAFWCNPISGHNTLYWYLQNLGQGPELLIRYENEEAVDDSQLPKDRFSAERLKGVDSTLKIQPAELGDSAVYLCASSPDSNTEAFFGQGTRLTVV.

In DNA, the CDR3 is TGTGCCAGCAGTTCGCCCGGGGGGCCTACAGATACGCAGTATTTT. Residues: CASSSPGGPTDTQYF. V gene TRBV6-5 combines with J gene TRBJ2-3; possible D gene TRBD2, 7 bases. This CDR3 contains 15 residues. The V gene lost 4 bases and the J gene lost 3 bases, with 14 bases spanning the gap. CDR1 is MNHEY and CDR2 is SVGAGI in the germline V gene.

This rearrangement joins TRBV30 to TRBJ1-1; unclear D gene. Germline V lookup: CDR1 GTSNPN, CDR2 SVGIG (reference sequence). CDR3 size: 12 residues. V shed 3 bases and J shed 5 bases, with 10 bases lying between them. As DNA, the CDR3 is TGTGCCTGGAGCCGGGAACGGACTGAAGCTTTCTTT. It specifies CAWSRERTEAFF. Supplemented by reference TRBV30 and TRBJ1-1, the full variable domain reads SQTIHQWPATLVQPVGSPLSLECTVEGTSNPNLYWYRQAAGRGLQLLFYSVGIGQISSEVPQNLSASRPQDRQFILSSKKLLLSDSGFYLCAWSRERTEAFFGQGTRLTVV.

The chain employs TRBV29-1 and TRBJ1-2; maybe TRBD1 (6 bases). The CDR3 contains 14 residues. The ends were cut back, 6 bases at V and 3 bases at J, with 17 bases in the middle. Germline lookup yields CDR1 SQVTM and CDR2 ANQGSEA. CDR3: CSVGGGVWDYGYTF. The DNA of the CDR3 is TGCAGCGTGGGGGGGGGCGTCTGGGACTATGGCTACACCTTC.

The DNA for the CDR3 is TGTGCCAGCACTCCGACAGGGTACAATCAGCCCCAGCATTTT. Translating gives CASTPTGYNQPQHF. J is TRBJ1-5 and V is TRBV27; the match to TRBD1 covers 7 bases. Trimming took 7 bases from V and 3 from J; bases not matched to a gene: 6. The CDR3 totals 14 residues. From germline, CDR1 is MNHEY and CDR2 SMNVEV (reference sequence).

This clone was detected only a few times. The rearrangement uses TRBV27 and TRBJ2-7; 10 bases map to TRBD1. The CDR3 runs to 16 residues. Germline V CDR1 and CDR2: MNHEY, SMNVEV (reference sequence). V was pared by 0 bases and J by 6 bases, with 8 bases of the junction left unmatched. CDR3 residues: CASSLSRGTGVSEQYF. The CDR3 DNA reads TGTGCCAGCAGTTTATCGAGAGGGACAGGGGTCTCCGAGCAGTACTTC.

This chain links TRBV2 with TRBJ2-7, with 8 bases aligning to TRBD2. Germline V gene lookup returns CDR1 SNHLY and CDR2 FYNNEI. V lost 5 bases, J lost 0 bases, and 6 bases stayed unmatched. CDR3 length equals 15 residues. Here the CDR3 DNA reads TGTGCCAGCAGTAACCCGGGGGGGCGCTCCTACGAGCAGTACTTC. Its translation is CASSNPGGRSYEQYF.

The chain couples TRBV2 to TRBJ1-2; D is unclear. The V end lost 3 bases, the J end lost 0 bases, and 2 bases lay between the germline ends. The CDR3 runs 12 residues. In germline, CDR1 is SNHLY, CDR2 FYNNEI. The CDR3 sequence: CASSDSNYGYTF. CDR3 bases: TGTGCCAGCAGTGACTCTAACTATGGCTACACCTTC.

This clone was recorded once. V gene TRBV19 combines with J gene TRBJ1-5, with 12 bases lining up with TRBD1. Germline V gene sequence: CDR1 LNHDA, CDR2 SQIVND (reference sequence). This CDR3 has 16 amino acids. The J segment lost 3 bases and the V segment lost 1 base, leaving 1 base of the junction unmatched. The CDR3 DNA is TGTGCCAGTAGTATAGTGGGACAGGGGGCCAATCAGCCCCAGCATTTT. This translates into CASSIVGQGANQPQHF.

The genes are TRBV2 and TRBJ2-7; 7 bases align to TRBD1. V shed 4 bases and J 3 bases; nucleotides not matched to a gene: 3. The CDR3 sequence is 13 residues long. The germline gives CDR1 SNHLY, CDR2 FYNNEI. The CDR3 protein is CASSADRDYEQYF. CDR3 nucleotide sequence: TGTGCCAGCAGTGCCGACAGGGACTACGAGCAGTACTTC. The full variable domain, in which reference TRBV2 and TRBJ2-7 provide the parts outside the CDR3, is EPEVTQTPSHQVTQMGQEVILRCVPISNHLYFYWYRQILGQKVEFLVSFYNNEISEKSEIFDDQFSVERPDGSNFTLKIRSTKLEDSAMYFCASSADRDYEQYFGPGTRLTVT.

This clone occurred many times. V and J are TRBV6-5 and TRBJ1-2; D is unresolved. Germline values: CDR1 MNHEY, CDR2 SVGAGI. Between the trimmed V and J ends, which lost 2 bases and 5 bases, there was a span of 12 bases. This CDR3 is 14 amino acids long. This chain's CDR3 is CASSYGGPGYGYTF. The CDR3 region has the DNA TGTGCCAGCAGTTACGGAGGACCGGGGTATGGCTACACCTTC.

The chain recombines TRBV6-6 with TRBJ1-1, with a weak D call TRBD1 (5 bases). The CDR3 is made up of 11 amino acids. The V end was cut by 5 bases, the J end by 7 bases, with 8 bases between. Germline V lookup: CDR1 MNHNY, CDR2 SVGAGI (reference sequence). The CDR3 bases are TGTGCCAGCAGTGAGCAGGGTGAAGCTTTCTTT. Its translation is CASSEQGEAFF.

The chain is built from TRBV4-2 and TRBJ2-7, with D perhaps matching TRBD1 (5 bases). This CDR3 is 15 amino acids long. Trimming removed 0 bases from V and 7 bases from J, with 16 bases in between. Germline CDR1 and CDR2: LGHNA and YNFKEQ. The chain's CDR3 is CASSQEGLGRREQYF. The CDR3 DNA is TGTGCCAGCAGCCAAGAAGGCTTGGGGCGTAGGGAGCAGTACTTC.

In this sample, this clone turned up a few times. The chain carries TRBV6-5 and TRBJ2-2; the D gene is possibly TRBD1 (5 bases). Per the germline V gene, CDR1 is MNHEY and CDR2 is SVGAGI. The CDR3 sequence is 16 residues long. The V gene lost 2 bases and the J gene lost 7 bases, with 17 bases spanning the gap. The CDR3 bases are TGTGCCAGCAGTTACGCTGTTCAGGGAAGAGGCGGGGAGCTGTTTTTT. Translating it yields CASSYAVQGRGGELFF.

The gene calls are TRBV5-1 and TRBJ1-2, with 11 bases matching TRBD1. The germline V gene encodes CDR1 SGHRS and CDR2 YFSETQ. V lost 4 bases, J lost 4 bases, and 3 bases stayed unmatched. The CDR3 sequence is 14 residues long. In DNA, the CDR3 is TGCGCCAGCAGCCGCGGGACAGGGGGCTATGGCTACACCTTC. It codes for CASSRGTGGYGYTF.

This clone was observed a single time. The chain couples TRBV25-1 to TRBJ1-1, with D maybe TRBD1 (6 bases). Germline lookup yields CDR1 MGHDK and CDR2 SYGVNS. V was trimmed by 3 bases and J by 3 bases, leaving 14 bases between them. The CDR3 runs 15 residues. The DNA of the CDR3 is TGTGCCAGCAGTGACGATAGGGGGGGAGACACTGAAGCTTTCTTT. Its translation is CASSDDRGGDTEAFF.

The V call is TRBV5-4, the J call TRBJ1-1, with unresolved D. The CDR3 contains 15 residues. The V and J ends lost 1 base and 1 base respectively, with 11 bases between them. CDR1 and CDR2 from the germline V gene are SGHNT and YYREEE (reference sequence). The CDR3 region has the DNA TGTGCCAGCAGCTTGTTGGCACAATCGAACACTGAAGCTTTCTTT. Translated, it gives CASSLLAQSNTEAFF.

The rearrangement links TRBV6-1 to TRBJ1-2, with a weak D call TRBD1 (5 bases). The CDR3 contains 13 residues. In germline, CDR1 is MNHNS, CDR2 SASEGT. Deletions cut 2 bases from V and 6 bases from J, with 10 bases between. The CDR3 DNA reads as TGTGCCAGCAGTGAACAGGGCTGGGATGGCTACACCTTC. It codes for CASSEQGWDGYTF.

V is TRBV5-6 and J is TRBJ2-7; D may be TRBD1 (6 bases). Per the germline V gene, CDR1 is SGHDT and CDR2 is YYEEEE. V lost 1 base and J lost 3, with 8 bases in between. This CDR3 is built from 13 residues. CDR3 nucleotides: TGTGCCAGCAGCTTGACAGGGTACTACGAGCAGTACTTC. Protein: CASSLTGYYEQYF. Full variable domain (outside the CDR3, taken from reference TRBV5-6 and TRBJ2-7): DAGVTQSPTHLIKTRGQQVTLRCSPKSGHDTVSWYQQALGQGPQFIFQYYEEEERQRGNFPDRFSGHQFPNYSSELNVNALLLGDSALYLCASSLTGYYEQYFGPGTRLTVT.

This chain uses TRBV5-6 with TRBJ1-6, with 9 bases identical to TRBD1. V dropped 3 bases and J dropped 9; count of bases not matched to a gene: 4. Per germline, CDR1 SGHDT and CDR2 YYEEEE. The CDR3 contains 14 residues. CDR3 loop: CASSWGQGVSPLHF. In DNA, the CDR3 is TGTGCCAGCAGCTGGGGACAGGGAGTTTCACCCCTCCACTTT.